This T cell receptor beta chain is from a study of radiation and T cells in renal cell carcinoma. V lost 2 bases, J lost 3 bases, and 11 bases lay in between. The CDR3 sequence is 13 residues long. Germline values: CDR1 GTSNPN, CDR2 SVGIG (reference sequence). Time point noted: blood 4 weeks post-SBRT, at nephrectomy. The treatment denotes: 15 Gy SBRT to primary tumor, nephrectomy 4 weeks later. Nephrectomy followed 15 Gy stereotactic body radiation by 4 weeks. Only in-frame clones appear in the TCRdb table, and some are missing; sequencing was by immunoSEQ multiplex PCR. This sample has approximately 150,000 clones, with approximately 86% found just once. This clone was detected once.

The sequenced sample was blood, obtained from a patient whose treatment included radiotherapy and nephrectomy. This sequence joins TRBV30 and TRBJ2-7, with D perhaps given as TRBD1 or TRBD2 (5 bases each). This TCR was sampled from a woman aged 45-60 years with renal cell carcinoma. CDR3 bases: TGTGCCTGGAGTAGAGGGACCAGCTACGAGCAGTACTTC. This codes for CAWSRGTSYEQYF.